This TCR beta chain was sequenced during a study of T cells expressing NK-cell markers (dated by TCRdb to about 2020). Background for the entire study: TCR beta-chain repertoires were profiled in sorted CD3+CD56+NKG2C+, CD3+CD56+NKG2C- and CD3+CD56-NKG2C+ T-cell subsets from roughly eight donors. Of the eight sequenced donors, seven were found to be HCMV-seropositive and one was found to be HCMV-seronegative. Randomly selected healthy volunteers, three men and five women, were used as the eight sequenced donors. Illumina HiSeq 2000/2500, MiSeq or NextSeq was used to sequence libraries as 2 x 150 bp reads. General findings and caveats noted by the study authors: In more than five donors, the dominant CD3+CD56+NKG2C+ clonotypes ranked among the top 10 CD8+ clonotypes, making up roughly 1.0-7.0% of CD8+ T cells. Those dominant clonotypes were again the most abundant among CD3+CD56-NKG2C+ cells in a handful of donors, at about 28.3-65%. It remained unclear whether the expanded NKG2C-expressing T cell clones were specific for HCMV antigens.

Worth noting for this clonotype: Its antigen is unknown.

HCMV-specific IgG was detected in serum with a commercial ELISA kit to determine HCMV serostatus. Peripheral blood mononuclear cells were isolated from blood by Ficoll density gradient centrifugation. Looking up the germline V gene yields CDR1 SGDLS and CDR2 YYNGEE. The CDR3 runs 15 amino acids, cysteine and phenylalanine included. Only the protein is available. Sequencing relied on an Illumina HiSeq 2000. TCR beta cDNA libraries were prepared using 5'RACE template switching, which introduced a universal primer site and unique molecular identifiers. cDNA synthesis was primed from the TCR beta constant segment and was followed by two successive PCR amplification steps. Concerning the study's data processing: MIGEC handled demultiplexing of the reads and grouping by UMI, while MiTCR was used to assemble and quantify clonotypes. To exclude erroneous sequences, any TCR cDNA sequence not supported by at least two reads was discarded. The tcR package was used for downstream repertoire analysis, and clonotypes were matched between fractions using CDR3 nucleotide sequence together with V segment. VDJmatch was used to annotate antigen specificity against VDJdb, with one amino acid substitution in CDR3 permitted. Each CDR3 protein sequence appears as one entry after TCRdb reprocessed the reads, and no DNA is included. The V and J calls, along with clone size, are taken from TCRdb and not from the paper's own processing. The table for this sample lists around 550,000 distinct CDR3 sequences. The top ten constitute approximately 3.6% of the sample.

This chain is built from TRBV9 and TRBJ2-1. Sequencing was done on a sample of blood T cells: a sorted CD56 or NKG2C T cell subset, CD4+ or CD8+ T cells, or bulk PBMC T cells (not recorded which). The receptor was derived from a man in his late teens or twenties in good health. Donor details come from another sample of the same person, matched by shared clones. The CDR3 amino acid sequence is: CASSVGGEPYNEQFF.